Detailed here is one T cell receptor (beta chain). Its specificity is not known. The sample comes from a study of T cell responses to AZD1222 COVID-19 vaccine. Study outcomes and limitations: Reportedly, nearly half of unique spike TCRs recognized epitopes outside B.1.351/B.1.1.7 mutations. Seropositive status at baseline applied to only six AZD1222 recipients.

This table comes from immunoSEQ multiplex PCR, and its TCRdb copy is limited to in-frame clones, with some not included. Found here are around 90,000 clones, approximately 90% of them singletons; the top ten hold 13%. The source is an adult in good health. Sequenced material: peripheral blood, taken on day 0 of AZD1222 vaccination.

The CDR3 protein is CASSESGIGYGYTF. CDR3 DNA sequence: TGTGCCAGCAGTGAATCAGGGATTGGCTATGGCTACACCTTC. The chain is built from TRBV6-1 and TRBJ1-2; a possible D gene is TRBD1 (5 bases). Germline V lookup: CDR1 MNHNS, CDR2 SASEGT. V dropped 2 bases and J dropped 4 bases, with 11 bases sitting between them. CDR3 size: 14 residues.